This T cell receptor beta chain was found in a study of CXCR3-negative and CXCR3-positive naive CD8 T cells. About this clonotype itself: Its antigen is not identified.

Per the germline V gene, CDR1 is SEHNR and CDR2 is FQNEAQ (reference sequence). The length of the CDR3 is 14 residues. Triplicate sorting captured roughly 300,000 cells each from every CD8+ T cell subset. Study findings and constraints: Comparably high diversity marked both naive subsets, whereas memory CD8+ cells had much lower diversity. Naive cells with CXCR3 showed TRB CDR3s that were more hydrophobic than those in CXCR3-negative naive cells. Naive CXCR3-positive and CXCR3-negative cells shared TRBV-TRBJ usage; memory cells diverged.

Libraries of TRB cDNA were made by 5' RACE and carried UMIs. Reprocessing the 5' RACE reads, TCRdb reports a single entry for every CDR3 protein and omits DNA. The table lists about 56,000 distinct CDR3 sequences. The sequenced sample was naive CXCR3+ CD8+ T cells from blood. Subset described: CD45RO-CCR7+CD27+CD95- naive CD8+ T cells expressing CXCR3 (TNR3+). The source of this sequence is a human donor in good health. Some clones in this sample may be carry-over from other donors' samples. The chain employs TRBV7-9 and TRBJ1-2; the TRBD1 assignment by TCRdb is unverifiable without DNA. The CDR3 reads CASSLIQEDYGYTF.